A selection of T cell receptor beta chains follows, all from one sample in a study of CD8 T cells in Susac syndrome. TCRdb reprocessed the immunoSEQ multiplex PCR reads with MiXCR, giving one entry per CDR3 protein. The repertoire holds 200,000 to 300,000 distinct CDR3 sequences, with 85% to 95% as singletons. Sequenced sample: CD4+ T cells from PBMCs. The receptors derive from a human donor with multiple sclerosis. Each CDR3 is given with its conserved first and last residue. The order of the fields is V gene, clone size, J gene, D gene, CDR3 protein, CDR3 DNA. A D gene is named only where the DNA matches it firmly. Part of the rows lack a size; the others show once, few, many or a class for expanded clones.

>TRBV13|NA|TRBJ1-1|NA
CASRFSTGRRLVSEAFF
TGTGCCAGCAGATTCTCTACAGGGCGGCGGTTGGTTAGTGAAGCTTTCTTT
>TRBV11-1|NA|TRBJ2-2|NA
CASSLAGLLNTGELFF
TGTGCCAGCAGCTTAGCGGGACTTCTCAACACCGGGGAGCTGTTTTTT
>TRBV5-1|once|TRBJ2-6|TRBD2
CASSSGLAGIPSGANVLTF
TGCGCCAGCAGCTCAGGACTAGCGGGCATCCCGTCTGGGGCCAACGTCCTGACTTTC
>TRBV6-2/TRBV6-3|NA|TRBJ1-6|TRBD1
CASTNRGIGSPLHF
TGTGCCAGCACCAACAGGGGGATTGGTTCACCCCTCCACTTT
>TRBV20-1|NA|TRBJ2-5|NA
CSARVYEGGLQTQYF
TGCAGTGCTAGAGTATACGAGGGAGGTCTGCAGACCCAGTACTTC
>TRBV3-1|once|TRBJ2-5|NA
CASSPPPLARGGTQYF
TGTGCCAGCAGCCCTCCTCCGCTCGCCCGGGGAGGGACCCAGTACTTC
>TRBV7-9|NA|TRBJ2-7|NA
CASSLGSGAHYEQYF
TGTGCCAGCAGCTTGGGGTCAGGGGCCCACTACGAGCAGTACTTC
>TRBV3-1|NA|TRBJ1-1|NA
CASSQGAMTEAFF
TGTGCCAGCAGCCAGGGGGCGATGACTGAAGCTTTCTTT
>TRBV19|NA|TRBJ1-2|NA
CASSIQTAGYTF
TGTGCCAGTAGTATCCAGACTGCCGGCTACACCTTC
>TRBV20-1|once|TRBJ2-1|TRBD2
CSARLAGEYNEQFF
TGCAGTGCTAGACTAGCGGGGGAGTACAATGAGCAGTTCTTC